This T cell receptor beta chain was identified during a study of blood T cells in healthy people across ages. Together with a sample-barcoded 5' primer, a J-beta primer mix was included in a second PCR lasting roughly 6 to 12 cycles. TCRdb used MiXCR to reprocess the 5' RACE reads, holding one entry per CDR3 protein. This sample has roughly 1,100,000 distinct CDR3 sequences; about 25% occur once, and the top ten carry approximately 0.7%. CDR3 size: 12 residues. Germline values: CDR1 SQVTM, CDR2 ANQGSEA. After removal of 4 bases from V and 9 bases from J, the junction contained 6 bases not matched to a gene. These records were also assigned to another study, of T cells of mothers and their children. From that second work: Sequencing got over 9.5 million TCR beta CDR3 reads from each mother and several million from each child. Related mother-child pairs shared marginally more repertoire than unrelated pairs, though not significantly.

The specimen was blood. This rearrangement joins TRBV29-1 to TRBJ1-2, with 9 bases lining up with TRBD1. The receptor was derived from a girl aged 2 to 10 in good health. The CDR3 here is CSVADRGMSYTF. DNA for the CDR3: TGCAGCGTTGCGGACAGGGGTATGAGCTACACCTTC.